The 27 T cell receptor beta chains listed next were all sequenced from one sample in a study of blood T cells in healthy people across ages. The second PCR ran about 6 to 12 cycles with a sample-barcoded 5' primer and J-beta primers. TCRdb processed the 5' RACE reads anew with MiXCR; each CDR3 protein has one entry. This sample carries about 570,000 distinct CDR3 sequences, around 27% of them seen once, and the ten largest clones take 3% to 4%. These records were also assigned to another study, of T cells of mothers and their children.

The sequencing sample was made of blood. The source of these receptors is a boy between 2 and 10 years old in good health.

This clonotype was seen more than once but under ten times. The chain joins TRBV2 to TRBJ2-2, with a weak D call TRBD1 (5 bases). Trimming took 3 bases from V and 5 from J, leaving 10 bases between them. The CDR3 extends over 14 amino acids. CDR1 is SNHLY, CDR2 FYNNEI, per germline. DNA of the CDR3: TGTGCCAGCAGTGACGACAGTCGGACCGGGGAGCTGTTTTTT. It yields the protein CASSDDSRTGELFF. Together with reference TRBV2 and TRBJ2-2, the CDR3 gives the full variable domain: EPEVTQTPSHQVTQMGQEVILRCVPISNHLYFYWYRQILGQKVEFLVSFYNNEISEKSEIFDDQFSVERPDGSNFTLKIRSTKLEDSAMYFCASSDDSRTGELFFGEGSRLTVL.

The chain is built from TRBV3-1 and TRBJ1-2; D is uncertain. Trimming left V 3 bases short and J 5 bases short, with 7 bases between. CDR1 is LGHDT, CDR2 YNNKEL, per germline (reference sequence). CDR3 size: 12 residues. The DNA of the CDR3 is TGTGCCAGCAGCCAGGTCCGTTATGGCTACACCTTC. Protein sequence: CASSQVRYGYTF.

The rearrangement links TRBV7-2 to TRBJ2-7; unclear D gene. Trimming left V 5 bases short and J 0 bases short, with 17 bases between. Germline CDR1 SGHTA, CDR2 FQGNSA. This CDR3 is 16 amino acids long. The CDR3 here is CASSAELAESSYEQYF. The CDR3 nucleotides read TGTGCCAGCAGCGCCGAGCTGGCAGAGAGCTCCTACGAGCAGTACTTC.

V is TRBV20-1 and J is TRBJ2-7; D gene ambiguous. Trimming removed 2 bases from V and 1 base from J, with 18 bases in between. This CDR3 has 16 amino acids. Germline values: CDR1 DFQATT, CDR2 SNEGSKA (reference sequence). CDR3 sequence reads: CSARHAEKSWSYEQYF. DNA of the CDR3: TGCAGTGCTAGACACGCGGAAAAGTCGTGGTCCTACGAGCAGTACTTC.

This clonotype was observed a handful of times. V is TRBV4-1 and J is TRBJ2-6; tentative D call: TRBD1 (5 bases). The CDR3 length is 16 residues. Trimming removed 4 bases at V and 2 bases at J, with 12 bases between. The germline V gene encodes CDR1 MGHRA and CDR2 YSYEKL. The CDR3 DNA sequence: TGCGCCAGCAGCCCACCCCCAGGGCCTGGGGCCAACGTCCTGACTTTC. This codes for CASSPPPGPGANVLTF.

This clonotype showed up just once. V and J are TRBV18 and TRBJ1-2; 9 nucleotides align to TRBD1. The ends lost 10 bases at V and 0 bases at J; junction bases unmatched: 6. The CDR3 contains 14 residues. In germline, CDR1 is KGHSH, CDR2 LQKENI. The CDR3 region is CAMGTGTSNYGYTF. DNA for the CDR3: TGTGCCATGGGGACAGGGACTTCTAACTATGGCTACACCTTC.

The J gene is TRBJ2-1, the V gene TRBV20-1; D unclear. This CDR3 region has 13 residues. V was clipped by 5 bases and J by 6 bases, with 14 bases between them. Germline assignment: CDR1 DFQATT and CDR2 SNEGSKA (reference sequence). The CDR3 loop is CSAPPSHRNEQFF. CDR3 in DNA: TGCAGTGCTCCCCCGTCCCATCGCAATGAGCAGTTCTTC.

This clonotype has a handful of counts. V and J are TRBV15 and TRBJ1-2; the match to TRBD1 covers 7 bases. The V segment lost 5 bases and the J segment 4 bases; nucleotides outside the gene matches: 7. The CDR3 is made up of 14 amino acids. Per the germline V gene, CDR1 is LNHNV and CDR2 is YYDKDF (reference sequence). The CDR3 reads CATSGRGLGYGYTF. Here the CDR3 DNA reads TGTGCCACCAGCGGTAGGGGGCTCGGCTATGGCTACACCTTC. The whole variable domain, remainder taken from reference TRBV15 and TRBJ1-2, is DAMVIQNPRYQVTQFGKPVTLSCSQTLNHNVMYWYQQKSSQAPKLLFHYYDKDFNNEADTPDNFQSRRPNTSFCFLDIRSPGLGDTAMYLCATSGRGLGYGYTFGSGTRLTVV.

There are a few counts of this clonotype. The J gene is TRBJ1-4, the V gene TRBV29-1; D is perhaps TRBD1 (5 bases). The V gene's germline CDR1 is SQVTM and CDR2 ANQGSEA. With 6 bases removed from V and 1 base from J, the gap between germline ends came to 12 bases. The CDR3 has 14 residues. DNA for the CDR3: TGCAGCGTATACCAGGGAGGAACTAATGAAAAACTGTTTTTT. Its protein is CSVYQGGTNEKLFF.

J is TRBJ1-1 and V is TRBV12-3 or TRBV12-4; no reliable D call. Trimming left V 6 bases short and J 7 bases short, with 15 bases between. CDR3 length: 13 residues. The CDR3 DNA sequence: TGTGCCAGCAGCTCCCCGCAGCGCCGTGAAGCTTTCTTT. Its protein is CASSSPQRREAFF.

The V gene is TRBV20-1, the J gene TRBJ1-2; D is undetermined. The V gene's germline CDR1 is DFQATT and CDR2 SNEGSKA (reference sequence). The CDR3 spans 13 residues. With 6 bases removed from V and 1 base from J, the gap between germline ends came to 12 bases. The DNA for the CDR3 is TGCAGTGCGAGTGGCGGGAATAACTATGGCTACACCTTC. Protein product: CSASGGNNYGYTF.

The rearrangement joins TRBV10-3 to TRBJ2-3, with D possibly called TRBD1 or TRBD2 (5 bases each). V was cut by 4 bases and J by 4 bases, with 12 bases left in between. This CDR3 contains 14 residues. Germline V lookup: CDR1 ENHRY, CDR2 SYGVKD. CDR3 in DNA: TGTGCCATCAGTGGGGACCGGTTCCCAGATACGCAGTATTTT. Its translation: CAISGDRFPDTQYF.

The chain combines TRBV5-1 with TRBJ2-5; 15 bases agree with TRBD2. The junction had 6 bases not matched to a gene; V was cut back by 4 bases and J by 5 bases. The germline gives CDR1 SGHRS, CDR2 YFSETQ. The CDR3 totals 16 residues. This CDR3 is CASSHIGLAGGETQYF. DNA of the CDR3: TGCGCCAGCAGCCATATAGGACTAGCGGGAGGGGAGACCCAGTACTTC.

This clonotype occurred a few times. The CDR3 region is CASSVVGGEETQYF. DNA of the CDR3: TGTGCCAGCAGCGTTGTCGGTGGGGAAGAGACCCAGTACTTC. The chain couples TRBV9 to TRBJ2-5; no definite D call. This CDR3 comprises 14 residues. V was cut by 2 bases and J by 3 bases, with 11 bases left in between. Germline CDR1 SGDLS, CDR2 YYNGEE.

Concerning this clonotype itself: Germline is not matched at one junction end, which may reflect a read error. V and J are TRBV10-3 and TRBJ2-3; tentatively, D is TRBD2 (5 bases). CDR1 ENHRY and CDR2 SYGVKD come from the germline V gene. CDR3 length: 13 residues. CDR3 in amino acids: CAITRSEADTRYF. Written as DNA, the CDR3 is TGTGCCATCACCCGATCGGAGGCAGATACGCGGTATTTT.

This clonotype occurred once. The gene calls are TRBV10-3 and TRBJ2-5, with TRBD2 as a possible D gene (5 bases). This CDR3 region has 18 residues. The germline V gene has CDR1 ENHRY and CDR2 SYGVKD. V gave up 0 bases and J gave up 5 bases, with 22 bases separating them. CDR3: CAISESNLRGSRRETQYF. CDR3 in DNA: TGTGCCATCAGTGAGTCGAATCTTAGAGGGAGTCGGCGGGAGACCCAGTACTTC.

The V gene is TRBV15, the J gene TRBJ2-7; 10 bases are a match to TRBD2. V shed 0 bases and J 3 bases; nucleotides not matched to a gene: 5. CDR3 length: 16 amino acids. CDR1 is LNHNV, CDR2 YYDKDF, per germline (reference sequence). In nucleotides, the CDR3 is TGTGCCACCAGCAGAGATGGGCTAGCGGGGGTCTACGAGCAGTACTTC. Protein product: CATSRDGLAGVYEQYF.

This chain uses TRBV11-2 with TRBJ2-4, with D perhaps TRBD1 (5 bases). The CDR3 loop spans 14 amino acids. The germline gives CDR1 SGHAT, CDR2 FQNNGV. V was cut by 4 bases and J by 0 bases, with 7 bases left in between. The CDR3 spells CASSSTVAKNIQYF. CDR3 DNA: TGTGCCAGCAGCTCGACAGTAGCCAAAAACATTCAGTACTTC.

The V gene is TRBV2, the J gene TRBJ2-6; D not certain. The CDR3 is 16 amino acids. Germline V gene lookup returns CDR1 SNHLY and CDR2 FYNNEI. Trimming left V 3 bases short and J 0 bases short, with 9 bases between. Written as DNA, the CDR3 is TGTGCCAGCAGTGATCGGGCCAGCTCTGGGGCCAACGTCCTGACTTTC. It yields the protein CASSDRASSGANVLTF.

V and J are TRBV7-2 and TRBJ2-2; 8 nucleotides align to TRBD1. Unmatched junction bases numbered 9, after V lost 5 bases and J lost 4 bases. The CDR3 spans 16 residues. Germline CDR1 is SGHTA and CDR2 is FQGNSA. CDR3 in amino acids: CASSVSGGWGTGELFF. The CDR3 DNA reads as TGTGCCAGCAGCGTTTCAGGGGGCTGGGGCACCGGGGAGCTGTTTTTT.

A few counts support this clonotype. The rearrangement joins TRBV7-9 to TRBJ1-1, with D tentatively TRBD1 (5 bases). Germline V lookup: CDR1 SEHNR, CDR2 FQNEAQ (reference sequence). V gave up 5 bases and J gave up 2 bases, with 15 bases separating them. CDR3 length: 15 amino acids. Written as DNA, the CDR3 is TGTGCCAGCAGCCCCCTGGCCAGGGACAACACTGAAGCTTTCTTT. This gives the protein CASSPLARDNTEAFF. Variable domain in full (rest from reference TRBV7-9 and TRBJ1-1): DTGVSQNPRHKITKRGQNVTFRCDPISEHNRLYWYRQTLGQGPEFLTYFQNEAQLEKSRLLSDRFSAERPKGSFSTLEIQRTEQGDSAMYLCASSPLARDNTEAFFGQGTRLTVV.

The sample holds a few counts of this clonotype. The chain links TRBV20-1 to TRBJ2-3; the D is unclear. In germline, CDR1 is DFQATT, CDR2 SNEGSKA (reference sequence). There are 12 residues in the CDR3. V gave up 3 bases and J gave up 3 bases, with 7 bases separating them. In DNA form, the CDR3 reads TGCAGTGCTAGTCCTCTAACAGATACGCAGTATTTT. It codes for CSASPLTDTQYF.

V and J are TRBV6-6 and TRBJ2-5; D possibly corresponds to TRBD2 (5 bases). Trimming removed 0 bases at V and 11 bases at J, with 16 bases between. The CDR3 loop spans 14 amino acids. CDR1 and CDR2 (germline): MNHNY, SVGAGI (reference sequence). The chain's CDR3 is CASSYSWAAEEQYF. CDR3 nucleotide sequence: TGTGCCAGCAGTTACTCGTGGGCAGCGGAAGAGCAGTACTTC.

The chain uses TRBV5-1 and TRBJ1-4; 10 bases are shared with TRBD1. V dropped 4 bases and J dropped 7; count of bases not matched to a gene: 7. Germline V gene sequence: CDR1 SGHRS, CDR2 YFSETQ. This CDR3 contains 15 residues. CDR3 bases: TGCGCCAGCAGCAGCGGACAGGGGGGCGGTGAAAAACTGTTTTTT. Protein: CASSSGQGGGEKLFF.

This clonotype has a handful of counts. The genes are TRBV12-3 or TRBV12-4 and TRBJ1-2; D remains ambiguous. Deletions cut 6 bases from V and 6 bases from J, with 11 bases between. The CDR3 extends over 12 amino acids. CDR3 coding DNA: TGTGCCAGCAGCAGAGGGATCAATGGCTACACCTTC. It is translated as CASSRGINGYTF.

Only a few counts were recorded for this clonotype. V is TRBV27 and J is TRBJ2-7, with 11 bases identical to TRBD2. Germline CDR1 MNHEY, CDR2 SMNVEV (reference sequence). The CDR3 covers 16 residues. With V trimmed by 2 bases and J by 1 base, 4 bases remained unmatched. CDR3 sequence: CASSLTGLAASYEQYF. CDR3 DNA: TGTGCCAGCAGTTTAACGGGACTAGCGGCTTCCTACGAGCAGTACTTC.

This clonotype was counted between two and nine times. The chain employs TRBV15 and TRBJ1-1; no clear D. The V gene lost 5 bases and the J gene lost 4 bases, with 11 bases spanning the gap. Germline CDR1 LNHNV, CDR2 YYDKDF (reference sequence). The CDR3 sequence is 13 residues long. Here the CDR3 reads CATSYHDSTEAFF. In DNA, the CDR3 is TGTGCCACCAGCTACCACGACTCCACTGAAGCTTTCTTT.